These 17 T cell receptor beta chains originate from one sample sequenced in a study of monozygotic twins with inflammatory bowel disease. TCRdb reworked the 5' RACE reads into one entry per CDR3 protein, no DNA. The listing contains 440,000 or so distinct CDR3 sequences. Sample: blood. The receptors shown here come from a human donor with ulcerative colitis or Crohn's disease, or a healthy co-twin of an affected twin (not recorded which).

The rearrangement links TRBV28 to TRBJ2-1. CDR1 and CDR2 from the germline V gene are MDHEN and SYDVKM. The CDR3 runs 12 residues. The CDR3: CASGQIYNEQFF. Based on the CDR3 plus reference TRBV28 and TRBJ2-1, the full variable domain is DVKVTQSSRYLVKRTGEKVFLECVQDMDHENMFWYRQDPGLGLRLIYFSYDVKMKEKGDIPEGYSVSREKKERFSLILESASTNQTSMYLCASGQIYNEQFFGPGTRLTVL.

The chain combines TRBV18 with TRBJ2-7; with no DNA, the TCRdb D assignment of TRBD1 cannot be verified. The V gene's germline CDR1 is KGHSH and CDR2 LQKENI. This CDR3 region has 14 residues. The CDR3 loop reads CASSPPQGLGEQYF.

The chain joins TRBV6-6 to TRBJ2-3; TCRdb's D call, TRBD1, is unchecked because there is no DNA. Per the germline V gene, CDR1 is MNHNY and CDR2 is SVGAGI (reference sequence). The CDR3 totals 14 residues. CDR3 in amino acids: CASSPPGRADTQYF.

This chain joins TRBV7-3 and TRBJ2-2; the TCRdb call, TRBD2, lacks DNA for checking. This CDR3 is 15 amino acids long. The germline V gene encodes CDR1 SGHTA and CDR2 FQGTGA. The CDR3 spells CASSLVGGGPGELFF.

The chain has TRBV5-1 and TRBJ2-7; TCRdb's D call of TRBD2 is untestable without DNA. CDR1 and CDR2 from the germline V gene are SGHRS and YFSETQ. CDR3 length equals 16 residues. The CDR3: CASSLVPGLRSYEQYF.

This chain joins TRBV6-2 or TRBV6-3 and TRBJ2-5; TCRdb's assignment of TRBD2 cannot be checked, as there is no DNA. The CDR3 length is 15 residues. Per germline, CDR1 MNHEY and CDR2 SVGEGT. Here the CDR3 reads CASSYGGLLQETQYF.

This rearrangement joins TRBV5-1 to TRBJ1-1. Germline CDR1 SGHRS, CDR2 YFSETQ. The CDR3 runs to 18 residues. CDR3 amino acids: CASSLVAGWGKLNTEAFF.

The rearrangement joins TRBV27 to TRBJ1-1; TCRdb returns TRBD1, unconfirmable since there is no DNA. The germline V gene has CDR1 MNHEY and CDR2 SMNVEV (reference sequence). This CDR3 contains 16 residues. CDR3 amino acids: CASRGPPTGLNTEAFF.

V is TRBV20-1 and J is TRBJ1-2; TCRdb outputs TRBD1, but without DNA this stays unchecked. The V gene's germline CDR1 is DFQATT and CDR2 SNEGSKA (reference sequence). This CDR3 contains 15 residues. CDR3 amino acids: CSARALRGTGGGYTF.

CDR3 loop: CASSTGLSTDTQYF. This rearrangement joins TRBV5-4 to TRBJ2-3; TCRdb calls TRBD2, which cannot be checked without DNA. Germline CDR1 is SGHNT and CDR2 is YYREEE (reference sequence). This CDR3 is 14 amino acids long.

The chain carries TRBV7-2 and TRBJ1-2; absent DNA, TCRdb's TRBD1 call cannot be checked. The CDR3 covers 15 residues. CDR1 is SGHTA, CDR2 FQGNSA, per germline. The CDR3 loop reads CASSSAGTGERGYTF.

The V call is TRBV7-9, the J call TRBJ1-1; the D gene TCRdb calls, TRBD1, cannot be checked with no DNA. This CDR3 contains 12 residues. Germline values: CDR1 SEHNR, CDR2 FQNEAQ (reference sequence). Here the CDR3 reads CASSPGATEAFF.

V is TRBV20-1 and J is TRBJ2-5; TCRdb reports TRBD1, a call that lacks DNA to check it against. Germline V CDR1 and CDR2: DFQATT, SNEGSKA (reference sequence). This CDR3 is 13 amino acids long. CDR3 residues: CSASLSQQETQYF.

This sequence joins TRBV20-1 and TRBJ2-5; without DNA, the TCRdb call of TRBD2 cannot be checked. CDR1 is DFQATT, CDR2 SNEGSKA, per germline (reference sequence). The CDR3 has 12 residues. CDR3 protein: CSAASGRETQYF.

CDR3 loop: CSATPAAATDTQYF. The chain is built from TRBV20-1 and TRBJ2-3. The CDR3 totals 14 residues. Germline V gene data show CDR1 as DFQATT and CDR2 as SNEGSKA (reference sequence).

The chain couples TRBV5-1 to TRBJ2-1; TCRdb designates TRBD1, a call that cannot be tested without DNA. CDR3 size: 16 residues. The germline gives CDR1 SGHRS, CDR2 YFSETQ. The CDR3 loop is CASASRPGQGSSEQFF. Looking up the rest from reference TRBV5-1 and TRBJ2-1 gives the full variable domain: KAGVTQTPRYLIKTRGQQVTLSCSPISGHRSVSWYQQTPGQGLQFLFEYFSETQRNKGNFPGRFSGRQFSNSRSEMNVSTLELGDSALYLCASASRPGQGSSEQFFGPGTRLTVL.

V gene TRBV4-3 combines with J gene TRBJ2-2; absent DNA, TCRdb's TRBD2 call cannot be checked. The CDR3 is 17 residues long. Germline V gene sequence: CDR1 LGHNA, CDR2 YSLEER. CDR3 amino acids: CASSRGDSGRAAGELFF.